This TCR beta chain came from a study of T cell changes during pregnancy in multiple sclerosis. Using immunoSEQ multiplex PCR, the repertoire was profiled, and TCRdb retains in-frame clones only, with some absent. The sample holds more than 65,000 clones, more than 85% seen once. Germline trimming cut 6 bases from V and 5 bases from J; bases unmatched to any gene: 10. This CDR3 has 16 residues. Germline CDR1 and CDR2: KGHSH and LQKENI. Sequencing used peripheral blood, obtained in the first trimester of pregnancy. The sequence came from a female donor with multiple sclerosis, enrolled in a pregnancy study. This chain joins TRBV18 and TRBJ2-5; TRBD2 matches at 12 bases. CDR3 bases: TGTGCCAGCTCGCCTCGGACTAGCGGGATGGGTGAGACCCAGTACTTC. Translation: CASSPRTSGMGETQYF. Full variable domain (outside the CDR3, taken from reference TRBV18 and TRBJ2-5): NAGVMQNPRHLVRRRGQEARLRCSPMKGHSHVYWYRQLPEEGLKFMVYLQKENIIDESGMPKERFSAEFPKEGPSILRIQQVVRGDSAAYFCASSPRTSGMGETQYFGPGTRLLVL.